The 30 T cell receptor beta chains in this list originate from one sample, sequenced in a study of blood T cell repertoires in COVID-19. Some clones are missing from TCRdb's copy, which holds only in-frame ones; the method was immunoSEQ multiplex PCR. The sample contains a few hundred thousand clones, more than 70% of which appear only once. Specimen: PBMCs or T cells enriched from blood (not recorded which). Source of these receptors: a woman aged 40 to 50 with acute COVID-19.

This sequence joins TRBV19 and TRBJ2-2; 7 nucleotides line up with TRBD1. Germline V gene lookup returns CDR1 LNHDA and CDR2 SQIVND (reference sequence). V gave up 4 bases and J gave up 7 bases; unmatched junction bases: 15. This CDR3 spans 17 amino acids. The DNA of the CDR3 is TGTGCCAGTAGTACGAGGACAGGAGGTGTGAAGGACGGGGAGCTGTTTTTT. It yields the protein CASSTRTGGVKDGELFF.

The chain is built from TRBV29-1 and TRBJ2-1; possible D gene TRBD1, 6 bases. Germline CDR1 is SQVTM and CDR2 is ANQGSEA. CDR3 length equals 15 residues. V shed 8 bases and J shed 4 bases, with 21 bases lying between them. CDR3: CSSNLRGDSYNEQFF. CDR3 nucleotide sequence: TGCAGCTCAAACCTCAGGGGAGACTCATACAATGAGCAGTTCTTC.

CDR3 sequence (DNA): TGTGCCAGTAGCGAAGAGAACAATCAGCCCCAGCATTTT. This encodes CASSEENNQPQHF. The chain is built from TRBV19 and TRBJ1-5; D gene unclear. Germline V gene sequence: CDR1 LNHDA, CDR2 SQIVND (reference sequence). The CDR3 totals 13 residues. Trimming removed 6 bases from V and 3 bases from J, with 9 bases in between.

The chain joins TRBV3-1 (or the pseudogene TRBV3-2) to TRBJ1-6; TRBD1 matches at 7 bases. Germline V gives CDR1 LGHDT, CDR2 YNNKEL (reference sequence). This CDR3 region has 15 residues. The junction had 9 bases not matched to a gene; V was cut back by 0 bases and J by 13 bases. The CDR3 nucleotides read TGTGCCAGCAGCCAAGAGGGAACAGGGGTGGGTCCCCTCCACTTT. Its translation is CASSQEGTGVGPLHF.

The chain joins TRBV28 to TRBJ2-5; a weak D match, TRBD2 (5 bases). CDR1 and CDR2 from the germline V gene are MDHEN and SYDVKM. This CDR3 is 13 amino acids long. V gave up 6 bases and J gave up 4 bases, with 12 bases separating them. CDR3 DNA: TGTGCCAGCAGAACGACCCGGGGAGAGACCCAGTACTTC. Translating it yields CASRTTRGETQYF.

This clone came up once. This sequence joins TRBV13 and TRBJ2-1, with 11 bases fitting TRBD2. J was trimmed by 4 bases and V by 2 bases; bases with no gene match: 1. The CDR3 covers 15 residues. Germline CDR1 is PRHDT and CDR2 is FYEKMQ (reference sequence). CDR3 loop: CASSLRLAGYNEQFF. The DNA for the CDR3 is TGTGCCAGCAGCTTAAGACTAGCGGGATACAATGAGCAGTTCTTC. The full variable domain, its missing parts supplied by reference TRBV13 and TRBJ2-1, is AAGVIQSPRHLIKEKRETATLKCYPIPRHDTVYWYQQGPGQDPQFLISFYEKMQSDKGSIPDRFSAQQFSDYHSELNMSSLELGDSALYFCASSLRLAGYNEQFFGPGTRLTVL.

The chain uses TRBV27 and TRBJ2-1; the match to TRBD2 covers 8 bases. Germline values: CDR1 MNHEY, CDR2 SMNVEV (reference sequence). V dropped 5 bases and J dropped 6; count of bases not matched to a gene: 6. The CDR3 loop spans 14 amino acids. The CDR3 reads CASSPTGTSNEQFF. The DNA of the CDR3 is TGTGCCAGCAGTCCGACCGGGACTAGCAATGAGCAGTTCTTC.

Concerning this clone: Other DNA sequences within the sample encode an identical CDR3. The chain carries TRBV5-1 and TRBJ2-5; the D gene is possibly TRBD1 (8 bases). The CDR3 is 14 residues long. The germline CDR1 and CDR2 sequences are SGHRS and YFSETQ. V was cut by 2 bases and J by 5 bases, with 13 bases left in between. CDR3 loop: CASSLGQGGETQYF. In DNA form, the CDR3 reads TGCGCCAGCAGCTTAGGACAGGGAGGGGAGACCCAGTACTTC.

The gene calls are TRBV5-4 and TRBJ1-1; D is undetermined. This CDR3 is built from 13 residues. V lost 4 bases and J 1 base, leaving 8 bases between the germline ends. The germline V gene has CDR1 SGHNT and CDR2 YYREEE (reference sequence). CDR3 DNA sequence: TGTGCCAGCAGCCTTGACTGGAACACTGAAGCTTTCTTT. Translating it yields CASSLDWNTEAFF. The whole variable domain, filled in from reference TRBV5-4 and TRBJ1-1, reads ETGVTQSPTHLIKTRGQQVTLRCSSQSGHNTVSWYQQALGQGPQFIFQYYREEENGRGNFPPRFSGLQFPNYSSELNVNALELDDSALYLCASSLDWNTEAFFGQGTRLTVV.

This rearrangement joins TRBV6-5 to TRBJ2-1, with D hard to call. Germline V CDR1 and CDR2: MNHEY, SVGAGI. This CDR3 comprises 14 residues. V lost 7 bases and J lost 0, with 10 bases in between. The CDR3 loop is CASTQRSSYNEQFF. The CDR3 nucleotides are TGTGCCAGCACACAGAGAAGCTCCTACAATGAGCAGTTCTTC.

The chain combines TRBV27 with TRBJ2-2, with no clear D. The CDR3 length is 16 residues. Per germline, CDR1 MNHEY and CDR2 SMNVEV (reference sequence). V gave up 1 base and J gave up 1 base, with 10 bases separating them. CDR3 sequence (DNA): TGTGCCAGCAGTTTATTCGGCCGGGTGAACACCGGGGAGCTGTTTTTT. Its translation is CASSLFGRVNTGELFF.

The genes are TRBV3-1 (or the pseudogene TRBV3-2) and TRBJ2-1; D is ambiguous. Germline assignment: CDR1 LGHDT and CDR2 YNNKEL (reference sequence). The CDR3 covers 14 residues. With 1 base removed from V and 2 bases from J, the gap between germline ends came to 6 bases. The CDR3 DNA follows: TGTGCCAGCAGCCAAGGGAGAACCTACAATGAGCAGTTCTTC. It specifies CASSQGRTYNEQFF.

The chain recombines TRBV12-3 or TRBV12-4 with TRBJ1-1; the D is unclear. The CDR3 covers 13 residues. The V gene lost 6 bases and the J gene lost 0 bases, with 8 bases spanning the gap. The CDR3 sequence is CASRRTMNTEAFF. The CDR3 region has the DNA TGTGCCAGCAGGAGAACCATGAACACTGAAGCTTTCTTT.

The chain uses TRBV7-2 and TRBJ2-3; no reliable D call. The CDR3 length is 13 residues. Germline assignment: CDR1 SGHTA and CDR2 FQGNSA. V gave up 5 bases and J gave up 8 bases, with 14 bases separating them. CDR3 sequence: CASSPGAVGTQYF. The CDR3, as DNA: TGTGCCAGCAGCCCCGGTGCCGTCGGTACGCAGTATTTT.

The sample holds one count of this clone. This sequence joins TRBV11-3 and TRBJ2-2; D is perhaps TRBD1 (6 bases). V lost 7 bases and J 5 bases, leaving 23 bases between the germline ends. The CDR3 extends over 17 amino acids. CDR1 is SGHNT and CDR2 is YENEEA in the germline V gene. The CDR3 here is CASNHGGLVWETGELFF. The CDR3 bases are TGTGCCAGCAATCATGGGGGCCTCGTCTGGGAAACCGGGGAGCTGTTTTTT.

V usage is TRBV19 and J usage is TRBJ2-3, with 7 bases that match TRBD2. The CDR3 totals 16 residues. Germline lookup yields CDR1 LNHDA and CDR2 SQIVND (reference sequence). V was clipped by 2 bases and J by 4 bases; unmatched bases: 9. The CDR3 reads CASSIREGGPADTQYF. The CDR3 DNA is TGTGCCAGTAGTATACGTGAGGGAGGGCCGGCAGATACGCAGTATTTT.

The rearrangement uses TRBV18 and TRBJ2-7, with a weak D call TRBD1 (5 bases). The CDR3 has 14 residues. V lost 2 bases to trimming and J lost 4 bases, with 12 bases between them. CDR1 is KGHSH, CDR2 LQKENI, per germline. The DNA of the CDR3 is TGTGCCAGCTCACCAGGTCCAGGGAAGTACGAGCAGTACGTC. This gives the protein CASSPGPGKYEQYV.

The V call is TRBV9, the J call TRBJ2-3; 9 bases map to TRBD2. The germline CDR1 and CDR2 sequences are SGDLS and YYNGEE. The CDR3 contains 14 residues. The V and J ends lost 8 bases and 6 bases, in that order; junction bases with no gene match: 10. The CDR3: CASSHPGLADTQYF. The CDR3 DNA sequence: TGTGCCAGTAGCCACCCGGGACTAGCTGATACGCAGTATTTT.

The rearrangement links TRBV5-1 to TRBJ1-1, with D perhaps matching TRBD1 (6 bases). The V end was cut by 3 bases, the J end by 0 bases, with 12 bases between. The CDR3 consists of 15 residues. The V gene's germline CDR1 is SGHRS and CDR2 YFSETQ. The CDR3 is CASSSNTGMNTEAFF. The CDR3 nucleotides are TGCGCCAGCAGCTCCAATACAGGGATGAACACTGAAGCTTTCTTT.

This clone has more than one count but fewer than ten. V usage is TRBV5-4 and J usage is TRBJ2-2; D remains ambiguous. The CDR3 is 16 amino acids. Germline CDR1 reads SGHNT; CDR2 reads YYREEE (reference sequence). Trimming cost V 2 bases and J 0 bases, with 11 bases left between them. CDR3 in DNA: TGTGCCAGCAGCTTACTCCAGGCATCGAACACCGGGGAGCTGTTTTTT. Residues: CASSLLQASNTGELFF.

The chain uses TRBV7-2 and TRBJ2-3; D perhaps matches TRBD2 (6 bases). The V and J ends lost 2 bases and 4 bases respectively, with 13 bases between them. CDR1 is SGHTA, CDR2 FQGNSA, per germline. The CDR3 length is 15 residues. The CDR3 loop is CASSLREGTSDTQYF. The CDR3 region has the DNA TGTGCCAGCAGCTTACGAGAAGGGACTTCAGATACGCAGTATTTT.

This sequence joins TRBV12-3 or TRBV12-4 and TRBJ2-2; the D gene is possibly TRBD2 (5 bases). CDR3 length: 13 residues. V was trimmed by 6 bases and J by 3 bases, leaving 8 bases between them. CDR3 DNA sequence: TGTGCCAGCAGATGGACTGACACCGGGGAGCTGTTTTTT. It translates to CASRWTDTGELFF.

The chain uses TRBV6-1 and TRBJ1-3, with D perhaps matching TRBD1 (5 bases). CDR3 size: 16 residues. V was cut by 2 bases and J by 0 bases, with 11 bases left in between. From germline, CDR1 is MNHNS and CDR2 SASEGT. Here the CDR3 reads CASSETGINSGNTIYF. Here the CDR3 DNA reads TGTGCCAGCAGTGAAACAGGCATAAACTCTGGAAACACCATATATTTT.

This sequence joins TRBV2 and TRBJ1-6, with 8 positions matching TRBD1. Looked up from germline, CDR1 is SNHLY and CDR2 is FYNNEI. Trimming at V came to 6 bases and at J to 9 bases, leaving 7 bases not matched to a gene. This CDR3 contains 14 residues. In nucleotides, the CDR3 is TGTGCCAGCAGAGCACCGGACAGGGTTTCACCCCTCCACTTT. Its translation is CASRAPDRVSPLHF.

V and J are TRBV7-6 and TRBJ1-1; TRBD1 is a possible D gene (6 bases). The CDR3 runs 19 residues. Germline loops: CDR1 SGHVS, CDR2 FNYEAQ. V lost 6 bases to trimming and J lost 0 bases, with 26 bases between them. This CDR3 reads CASSHSNDTRDTMNTEAFF. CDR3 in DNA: TGTGCCAGCAGTCATTCTAACGATACACGGGACACCATGAACACTGAAGCTTTCTTT.

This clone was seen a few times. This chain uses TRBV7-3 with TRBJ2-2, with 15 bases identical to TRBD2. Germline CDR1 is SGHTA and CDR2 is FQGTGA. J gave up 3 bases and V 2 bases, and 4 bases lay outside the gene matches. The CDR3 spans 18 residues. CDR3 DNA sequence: TGTGCCAGCAGCTTAGTTGGGACTAGCGGGAGGCACACCGGGGAGCTGTTTTTT. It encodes CASSLVGTSGRHTGELFF.

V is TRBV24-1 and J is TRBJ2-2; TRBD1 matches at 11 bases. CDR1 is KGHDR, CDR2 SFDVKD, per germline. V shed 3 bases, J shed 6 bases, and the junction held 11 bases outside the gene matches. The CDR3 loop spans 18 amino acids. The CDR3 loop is CATSDGRTGGDGAGELFF. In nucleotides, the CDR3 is TGTGCCACCAGTGATGGTCGGACAGGGGGCGATGGGGCCGGGGAGCTGTTTTTT.

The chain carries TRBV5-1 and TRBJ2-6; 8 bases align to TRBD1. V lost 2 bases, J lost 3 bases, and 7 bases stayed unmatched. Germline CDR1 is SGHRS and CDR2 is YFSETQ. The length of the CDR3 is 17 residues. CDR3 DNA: TGCGCCAGCAGCTTAGTTCAGGGGGCTTATGGGGCCAACGTCCTGACTTTC. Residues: CASSLVQGAYGANVLTF.

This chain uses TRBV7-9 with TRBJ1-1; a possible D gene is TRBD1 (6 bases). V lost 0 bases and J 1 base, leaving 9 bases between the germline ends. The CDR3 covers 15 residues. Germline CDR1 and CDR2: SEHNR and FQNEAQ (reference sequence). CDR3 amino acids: CASSLADRRNTEAFF. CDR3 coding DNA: TGTGCCAGCAGCTTAGCTGACAGGAGGAACACTGAAGCTTTCTTT.

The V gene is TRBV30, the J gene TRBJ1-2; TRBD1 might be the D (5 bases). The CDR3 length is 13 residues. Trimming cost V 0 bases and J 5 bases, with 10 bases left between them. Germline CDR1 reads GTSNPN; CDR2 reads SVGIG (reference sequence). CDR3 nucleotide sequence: TGTGCCTGGAGTGTAGCCAGGGCGTATGGCTACACCTTC. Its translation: CAWSVARAYGYTF.